This paragraph reports one T cell receptor beta chain. These data are taken from a study of early T cells in non-severe SARS-CoV-2 infection. V lost 0 bases and J 7 bases, leaving 26 bases between the germline ends. This CDR3 spans 19 amino acids. Germline values: CDR1 MNHEY, CDR2 SVGAGI. TCRdb redid the calling of the 5' RACE reads with MiXCR, one entry per CDR3 protein. Of 95,000 to 110,000 distinct CDR3 sequences listed, over 8.5% were seen once; the top ten hold under 9%. This TCR derives from an adult who was a healthcare worker with PCR-confirmed SARS-CoV-2 infection or an uninfected control (not recorded which). The chain links TRBV6-5 to TRBJ2-3; D remains unclear. Source material: whole blood. CDR3 loop: CASSYSSRTPMWGTNTQYF. The CDR3 DNA follows: TGTGCCAGCAGTTACTCGAGTAGGACCCCAATGTGGGGTACGAATACGCAGTATTTT.